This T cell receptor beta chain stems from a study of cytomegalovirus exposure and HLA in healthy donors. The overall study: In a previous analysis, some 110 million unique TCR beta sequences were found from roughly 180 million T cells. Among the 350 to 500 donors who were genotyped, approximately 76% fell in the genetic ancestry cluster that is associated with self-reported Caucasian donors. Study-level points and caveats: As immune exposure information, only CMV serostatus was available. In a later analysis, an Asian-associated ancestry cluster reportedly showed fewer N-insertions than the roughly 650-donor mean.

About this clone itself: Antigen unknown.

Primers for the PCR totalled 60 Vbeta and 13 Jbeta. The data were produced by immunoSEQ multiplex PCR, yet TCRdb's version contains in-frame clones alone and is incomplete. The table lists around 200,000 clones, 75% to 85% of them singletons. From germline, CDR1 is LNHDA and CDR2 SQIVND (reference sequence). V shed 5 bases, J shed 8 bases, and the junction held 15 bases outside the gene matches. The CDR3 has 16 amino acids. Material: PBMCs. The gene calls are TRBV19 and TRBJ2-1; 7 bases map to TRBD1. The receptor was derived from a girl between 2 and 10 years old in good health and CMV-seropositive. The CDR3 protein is CASSARDSTPLYEQFF. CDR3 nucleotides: TGTGCCAGTAGTGCTCGGGACAGTACCCCACTCTATGAGCAGTTCTTC.